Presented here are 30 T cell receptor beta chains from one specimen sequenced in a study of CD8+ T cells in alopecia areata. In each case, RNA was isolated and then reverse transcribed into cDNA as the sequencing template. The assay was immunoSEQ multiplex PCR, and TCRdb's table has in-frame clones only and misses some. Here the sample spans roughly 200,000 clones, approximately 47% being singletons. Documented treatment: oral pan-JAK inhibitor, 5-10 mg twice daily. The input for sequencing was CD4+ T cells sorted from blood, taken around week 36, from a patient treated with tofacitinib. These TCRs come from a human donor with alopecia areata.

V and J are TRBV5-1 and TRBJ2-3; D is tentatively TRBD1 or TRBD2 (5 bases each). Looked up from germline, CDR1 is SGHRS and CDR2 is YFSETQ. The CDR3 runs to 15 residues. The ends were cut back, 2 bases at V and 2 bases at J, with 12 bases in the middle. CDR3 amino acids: CASSLPGPDTDTQYF. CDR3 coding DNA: TGCGCCAGCAGCTTACCGGGACCAGACACAGATACGCAGTATTTT.

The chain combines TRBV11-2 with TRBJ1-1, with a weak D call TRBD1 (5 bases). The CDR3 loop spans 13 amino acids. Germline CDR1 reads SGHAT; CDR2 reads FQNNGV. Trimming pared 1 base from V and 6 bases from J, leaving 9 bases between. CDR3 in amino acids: CASSLVREAEAFF. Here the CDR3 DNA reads TGTGCCAGCAGCTTAGTCAGGGAAGCTGAAGCTTTCTTT.

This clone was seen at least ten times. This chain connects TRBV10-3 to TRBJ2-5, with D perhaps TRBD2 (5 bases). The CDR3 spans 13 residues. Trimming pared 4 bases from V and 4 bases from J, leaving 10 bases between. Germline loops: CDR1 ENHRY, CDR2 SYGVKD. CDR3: CAISGGRLETQYF. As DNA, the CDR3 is TGTGCCATCAGTGGAGGGCGCCTAGAGACCCAGTACTTC.

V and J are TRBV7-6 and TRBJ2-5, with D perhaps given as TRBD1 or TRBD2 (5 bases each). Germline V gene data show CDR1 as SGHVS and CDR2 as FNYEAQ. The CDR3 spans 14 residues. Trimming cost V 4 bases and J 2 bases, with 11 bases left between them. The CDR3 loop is CASSSGTKQETQYF. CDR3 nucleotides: TGTGCCAGCAGCTCAGGGACCAAACAAGAGACCCAGTACTTC.

The chain's CDR3 is CSAPLAKNIQYF. In nucleotides, the CDR3 is TGCAGCGCCCCCTTAGCCAAAAACATTCAGTACTTC. The chain employs TRBV29-1 and TRBJ2-4; D gene uncertain. The V gene lost 7 bases and the J gene lost 0 bases, with 7 bases spanning the gap. The CDR3 loop spans 12 amino acids. Looked up from germline, CDR1 is SQVTM and CDR2 is ANQGSEA.

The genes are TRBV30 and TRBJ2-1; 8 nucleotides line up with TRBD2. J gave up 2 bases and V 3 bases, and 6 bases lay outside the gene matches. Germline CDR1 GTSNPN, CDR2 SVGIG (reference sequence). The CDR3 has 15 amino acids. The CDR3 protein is CAWRALAGAYNEQFF. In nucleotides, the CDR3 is TGTGCCTGGAGGGCGCTAGCGGGTGCCTACAATGAGCAGTTCTTC.

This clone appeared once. CDR3 residues: CAWTRGGGTEAFF. The DNA of the CDR3 is TGTGCCTGGACCAGAGGCGGGGGCACTGAAGCTTTCTTT. The chain has TRBV30 and TRBJ1-1; D is perhaps TRBD1 (5 bases). Germline V gene lookup returns CDR1 GTSNPN and CDR2 SVGIG (reference sequence). The CDR3 sequence is 13 residues long. Trimming stripped 4 bases from V and 4 bases from J, with 13 bases between.

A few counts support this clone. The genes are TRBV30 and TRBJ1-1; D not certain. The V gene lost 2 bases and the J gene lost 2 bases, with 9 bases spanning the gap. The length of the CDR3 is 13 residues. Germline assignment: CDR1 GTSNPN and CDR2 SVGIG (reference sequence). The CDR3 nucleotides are TGTGCCTGGAGTTTCGCAGGTAACACTGAAGCTTTCTTT. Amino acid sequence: CAWSFAGNTEAFF.

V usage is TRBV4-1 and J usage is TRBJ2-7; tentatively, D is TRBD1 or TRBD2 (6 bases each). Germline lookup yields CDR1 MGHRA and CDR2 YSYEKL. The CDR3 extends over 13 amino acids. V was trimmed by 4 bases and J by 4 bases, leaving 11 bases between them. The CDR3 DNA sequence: TGCGCCAGCAGCCTCGGGGGCCAATACGAGCAGTACTTC. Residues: CASSLGGQYEQYF.

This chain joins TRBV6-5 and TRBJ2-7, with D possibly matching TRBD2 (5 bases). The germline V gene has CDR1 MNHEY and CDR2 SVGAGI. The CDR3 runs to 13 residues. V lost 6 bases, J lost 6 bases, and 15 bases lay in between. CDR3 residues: CASSLRREGEQYF. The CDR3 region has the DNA TGTGCCAGCAGCCTAAGGAGAGAGGGCGAGCAGTACTTC.

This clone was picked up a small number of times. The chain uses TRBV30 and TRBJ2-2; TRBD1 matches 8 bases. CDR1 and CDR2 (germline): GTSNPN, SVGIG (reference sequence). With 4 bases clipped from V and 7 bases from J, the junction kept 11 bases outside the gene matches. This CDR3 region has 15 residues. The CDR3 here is CAWNGAQGASGELFF. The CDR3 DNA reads TGTGCCTGGAATGGCGCGCAGGGGGCGAGCGGGGAGCTGTTTTTT.

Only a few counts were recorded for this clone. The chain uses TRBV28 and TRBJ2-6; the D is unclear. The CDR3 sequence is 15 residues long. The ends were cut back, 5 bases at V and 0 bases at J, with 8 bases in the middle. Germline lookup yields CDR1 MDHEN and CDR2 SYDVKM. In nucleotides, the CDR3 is TGTGCCAGCAGTCTTACTTACTCTGGGGCCAACGTCCTGACTTTC. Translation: CASSLTYSGANVLTF.

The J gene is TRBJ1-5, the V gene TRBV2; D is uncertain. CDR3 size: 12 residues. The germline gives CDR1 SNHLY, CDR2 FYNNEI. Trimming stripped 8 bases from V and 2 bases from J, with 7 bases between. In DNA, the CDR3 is TGTGCCAGCGGGTTGGGCAATCAGCCCCAGCATTTT. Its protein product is CASGLGNQPQHF.

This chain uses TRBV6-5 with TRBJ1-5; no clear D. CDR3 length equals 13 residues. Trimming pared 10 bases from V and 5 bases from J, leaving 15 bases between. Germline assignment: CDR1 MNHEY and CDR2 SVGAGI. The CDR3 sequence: CATGRPEDQPQHF. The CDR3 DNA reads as TGTGCCACCGGCCGCCCAGAGGATCAGCCCCAGCATTTT.

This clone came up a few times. The CDR3, as DNA: TGCGCCAGCAGCTTGCCCCCGAACACTGAAGCTTTCTTT. Protein sequence: CASSLPPNTEAFF. The chain uses TRBV5-1 and TRBJ1-1; D is ambiguous. V was pared by 1 base and J by 1 base, with 5 bases between. Germline CDR1 SGHRS, CDR2 YFSETQ. This CDR3 comprises 13 residues.

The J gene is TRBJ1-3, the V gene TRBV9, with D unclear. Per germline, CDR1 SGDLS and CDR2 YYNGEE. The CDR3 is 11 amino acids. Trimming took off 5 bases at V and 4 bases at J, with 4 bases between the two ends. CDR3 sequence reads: CASRGGNTIYF. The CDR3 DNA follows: TGTGCCAGCAGAGGGGGAAACACCATATATTTT.

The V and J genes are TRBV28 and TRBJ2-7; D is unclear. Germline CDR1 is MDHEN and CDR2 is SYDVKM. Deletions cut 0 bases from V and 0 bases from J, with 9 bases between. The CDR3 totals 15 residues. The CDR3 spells CASSLWVSSSYEQYF. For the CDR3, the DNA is TGTGCCAGCAGTTTATGGGTTAGCAGCTCCTACGAGCAGTACTTC.

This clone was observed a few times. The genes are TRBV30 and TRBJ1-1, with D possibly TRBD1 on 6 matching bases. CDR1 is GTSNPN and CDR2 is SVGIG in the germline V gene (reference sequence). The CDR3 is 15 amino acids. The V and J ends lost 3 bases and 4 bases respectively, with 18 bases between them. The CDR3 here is CAWSKRQWGATEAFF. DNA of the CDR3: TGTGCCTGGAGCAAACGACAGTGGGGGGCCACTGAAGCTTTCTTT.

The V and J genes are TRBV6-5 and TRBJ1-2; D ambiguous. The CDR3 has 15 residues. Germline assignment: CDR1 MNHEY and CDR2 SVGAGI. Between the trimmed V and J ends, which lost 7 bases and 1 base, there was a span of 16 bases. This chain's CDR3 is CASTLSPRDNYGYTF. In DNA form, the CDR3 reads TGTGCCAGCACCCTATCTCCGCGCGATAACTATGGCTACACCTTC.

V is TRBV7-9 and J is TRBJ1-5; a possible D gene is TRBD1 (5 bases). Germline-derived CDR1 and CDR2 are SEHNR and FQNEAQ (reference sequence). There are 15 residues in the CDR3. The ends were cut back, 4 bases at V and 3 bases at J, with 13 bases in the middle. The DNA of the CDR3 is TGTGCCAGCAGCTCGCGGGAAGGGGTCAATCAGCCCCAGCATTTT. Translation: CASSSREGVNQPQHF. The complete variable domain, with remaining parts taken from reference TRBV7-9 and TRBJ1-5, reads DTGVSQNPRHKITKRGQNVTFRCDPISEHNRLYWYRQTLGQGPEFLTYFQNEAQLEKSRLLSDRFSAERPKGSFSTLEIQRTEQGDSAMYLCASSSREGVNQPQHFGDGTRLSIL.

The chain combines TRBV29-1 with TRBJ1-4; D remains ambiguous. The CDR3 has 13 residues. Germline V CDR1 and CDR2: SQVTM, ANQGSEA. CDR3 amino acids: CSARADPNEKLFF. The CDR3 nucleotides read TGCAGTGCCCGAGCGGACCCTAATGAAAAACTGTTTTTT.

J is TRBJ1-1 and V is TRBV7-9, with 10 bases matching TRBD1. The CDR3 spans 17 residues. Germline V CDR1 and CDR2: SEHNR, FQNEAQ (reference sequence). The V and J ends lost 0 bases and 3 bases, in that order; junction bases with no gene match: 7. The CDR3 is CASSLAWTGGTYTEAFF. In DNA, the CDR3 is TGTGCCAGCAGCTTAGCGTGGACAGGGGGAACGTACACTGAAGCTTTCTTT.

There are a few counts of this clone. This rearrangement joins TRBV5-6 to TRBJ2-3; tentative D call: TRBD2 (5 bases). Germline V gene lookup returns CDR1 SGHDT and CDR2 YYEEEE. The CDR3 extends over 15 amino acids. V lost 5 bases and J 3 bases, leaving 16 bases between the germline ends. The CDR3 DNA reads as TGTGCCAGCAGTCCCCCGGGGAGACGGACAGATACGCAGTATTTT. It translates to CASSPPGRRTDTQYF.

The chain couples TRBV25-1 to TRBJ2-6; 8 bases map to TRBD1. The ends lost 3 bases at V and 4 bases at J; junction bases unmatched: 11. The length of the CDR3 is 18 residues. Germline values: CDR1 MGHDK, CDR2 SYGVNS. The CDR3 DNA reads TGTGCCAGCAGTGAGGGGGGCAGGGGGCGCCCAGGGGCCAACGTCCTGACTTTC. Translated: CASSEGGRGRPGANVLTF.

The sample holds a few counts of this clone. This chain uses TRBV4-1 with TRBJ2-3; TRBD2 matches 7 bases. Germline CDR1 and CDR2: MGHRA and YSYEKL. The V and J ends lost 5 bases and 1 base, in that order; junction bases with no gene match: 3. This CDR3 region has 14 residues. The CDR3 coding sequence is TGCGCCAGCAGCTACCTAGCGGGCACAGATACGCAGTATTTT. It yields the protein CASSYLAGTDTQYF.

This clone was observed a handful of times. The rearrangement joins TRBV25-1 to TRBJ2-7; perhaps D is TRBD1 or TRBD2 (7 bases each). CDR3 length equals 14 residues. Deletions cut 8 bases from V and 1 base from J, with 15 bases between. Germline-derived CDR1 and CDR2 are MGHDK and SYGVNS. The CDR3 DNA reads TGTGCCAGCGGGGGGGACAGCCAGTCCTACGAGCAGTACTTC. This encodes CASGGDSQSYEQYF.

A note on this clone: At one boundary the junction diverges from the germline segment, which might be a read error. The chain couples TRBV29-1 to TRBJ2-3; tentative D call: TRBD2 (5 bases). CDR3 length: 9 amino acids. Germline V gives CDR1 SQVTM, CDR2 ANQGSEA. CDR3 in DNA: TGCAGCGTTAGCGGCCTACCGGATTTT. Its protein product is CSVSGLPDF.

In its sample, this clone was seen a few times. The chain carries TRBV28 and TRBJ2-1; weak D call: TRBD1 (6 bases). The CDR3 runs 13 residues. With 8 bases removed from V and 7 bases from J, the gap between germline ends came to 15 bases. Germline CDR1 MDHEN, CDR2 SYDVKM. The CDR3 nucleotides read TGTGCCAGCCGGAGACAGGCTCGTAATGAGCAGTTCTTC. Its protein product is CASRRQARNEQFF.

The CDR3 loop reads CATSRDSWTWDHSEAFF. As DNA, the CDR3 is TGTGCCACCAGCAGAGATAGTTGGACATGGGACCACAGTGAAGCTTTCTTT. The rearrangement links TRBV15 to TRBJ1-1; tentative D call: TRBD1 (5 bases). The CDR3 covers 17 residues. Germline CDR1 is LNHNV and CDR2 is YYDKDF (reference sequence). The ends were cut back, 0 bases at V and 7 bases at J, with 21 bases in the middle. The variable domain in full, with the rest retrieved from reference TRBV15 and TRBJ1-1, is DAMVIQNPRYQVTQFGKPVTLSCSQTLNHNVMYWYQQKSSQAPKLLFHYYDKDFNNEADTPDNFQSRRPNTSFCFLDIRSPGLGDTAMYLCATSRDSWTWDHSEAFFGQGTRLTVV.

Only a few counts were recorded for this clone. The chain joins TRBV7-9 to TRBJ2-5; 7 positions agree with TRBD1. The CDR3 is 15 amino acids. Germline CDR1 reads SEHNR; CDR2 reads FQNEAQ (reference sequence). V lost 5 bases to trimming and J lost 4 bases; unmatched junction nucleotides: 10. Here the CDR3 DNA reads TGTGCCAGCAGCCCCCCGGGACAGCTGGGAGAGACCCAGTACTTC. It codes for CASSPPGQLGETQYF.